The present entry profiles one TCR beta chain with its context. What it recognizes is unknown. This CDR3 contains 12 residues. Germline-derived CDR1 and CDR2 are LNHDA and SQIVND (reference sequence). Trimming removed 6 bases at V and 0 bases at J, with 5 bases between. The record originates from a study of cytomegalovirus exposure and HLA in healthy donors. Study-level findings and limits: An analysis done earlier found most TCR beta V segments productive about 87% or about 30% of the time. Serostatus for CMV was the only available immune exposure information.

PCR amplification relied on 60 Vbeta primers (plus 13 Jbeta primers). Some clones are missing from TCRdb's copy, which holds only in-frame ones; the method was immunoSEQ multiplex PCR. This sample has around 58,000 clones, with roughly 80% found just once. The clonotype was recovered from a male donor in good health and CMV-seropositive. The chain recombines TRBV19 with TRBJ1-2; no clear D gene. The source material was PBMCs. This chain's CDR3 is CASRAANYGYTF. Here the CDR3 DNA reads TGTGCCAGTAGGGCGGCTAACTATGGCTACACCTTC.